The 18 T cell receptor beta chains below come from one sample, sequenced in a study of T cell repertoires in cytomegalovirus infection. One entry per CDR3 protein, called by TCRdb with MiXCR from the reads. The sample consists of around 430,000 distinct CDR3 sequences, roughly 42% of them appearing once. The antigens these receptors bind are not known. The specimen was cultured PBMCs, collected from culture after CMV antigen stimulation. These receptors came from a human donor in good health (CMV status not recorded). Some clones in this sample may be carry-over from other donors' samples.

This clonotype came up a few times. The chain combines TRBV7-6 with TRBJ2-1, with 7 bases that match TRBD1. From germline, CDR1 is SGHVS and CDR2 FNYEAQ. This CDR3 spans 13 amino acids. V was clipped by 5 bases and J by 9 bases; unmatched bases: 7. The CDR3 nucleotides are TGTGCCAGCAGCCCGACAGGGTTCACTGAGCAGTTCTTC. It specifies CASSPTGFTEQFF.

This chain links TRBV5-4 with TRBJ2-7, with unresolved D. The V and J ends lost 4 bases and 0 bases respectively, with 14 bases between them. This CDR3 is 15 amino acids long. Germline CDR1 SGHNT, CDR2 YYREEE (reference sequence). CDR3 loop: CASSRVEGNSYEQYF. CDR3 DNA sequence: TGTGCCAGCAGCAGGGTAGAAGGGAACTCCTACGAGCAGTACTTC.

The CDR3 DNA reads TGTGCCTGGAGTACTACAGGGCCCAATCAGCCCCAGCATTTT. This sequence encodes CAWSTTGPNQPQHF. The chain couples TRBV30 to TRBJ1-5; D is perhaps TRBD1 (6 bases). Per germline, CDR1 GTSNPN and CDR2 SVGIG (reference sequence). V shed 2 bases and J shed 3 bases, with 11 bases lying between them. This CDR3 is built from 14 residues.

There are a few counts of this clonotype. The chain is built from TRBV19 and TRBJ2-2; TRBD2 matches at 10 bases. With V trimmed by 3 bases and J by 1 base, 17 bases remained unmatched. The CDR3 covers 21 residues. Germline CDR1 reads LNHDA; CDR2 reads SQIVND (reference sequence). In nucleotides, the CDR3 is TGTGCCAGTAGTATTTTCGGTCCGGGACTAGCGAGAGTCGGGAACACCGGGGAGCTGTTTTTT. It is translated as CASSIFGPGLARVGNTGELFF.

CDR3 protein: CASSFTSGFQDTQYF. The CDR3 nucleotides read TGTGCCAGCAGCTTTACTAGCGGATTCCAAGATACGCAGTATTTT. V gene TRBV11-2 combines with J gene TRBJ2-3; 8 bases are shared with TRBD2. This CDR3 comprises 15 residues. CDR1 and CDR2 (germline): SGHAT, FQNNGV. The V gene end was trimmed by 3 bases and the J gene end by 5 bases; junction bases not matched to a gene: 7.

The genes are TRBV23-1 and TRBJ2-3; tentatively, D is TRBD1 (6 bases). TRBV23-1 is known as an ORF, though its function is uncertain. The CDR3 loop spans 16 amino acids. The V end was cut by 1 base, the J end by 2 bases, with 13 bases between. The CDR3 DNA is TGCGCCAGCAGTCAATACCGGGACACGACCACAGATACGCAGTATTTT. Its protein product is CASSQYRDTTTDTQYF.

V gene TRBV29-1 combines with J gene TRBJ2-7; weak D call: TRBD2 (5 bases). V was clipped by 3 bases and J by 4 bases, with 7 bases between them. There are 11 residues in the CDR3. In germline, CDR1 is SQVTM, CDR2 ANQGSEA. Written as DNA, the CDR3 is TGCAGCGTTGAGGACTCTTACGAGCAGTACTTC. It translates to CSVEDSYEQYF.

The sample holds a few counts of this clonotype. Here the CDR3 DNA reads TGTGCCAGCAGCGTAGTGGGACTGAGCTCCTACGAGCAGTACTTC. Amino acids: CASSVVGLSSYEQYF. The V call is TRBV7-2, the J call TRBJ2-7; D is perhaps TRBD2 (6 bases). There are 15 residues in the CDR3. The germline V gene encodes CDR1 SGHTA and CDR2 FQGNSA. Trimming shortened V by 5 bases and J by 0 bases, and 14 bases separated the two germline ends.

This clonotype was seen only a few times. The chain has TRBV30 and TRBJ2-7; D not resolved. From germline, CDR1 is GTSNPN and CDR2 SVGIG (reference sequence). V was cut by 4 bases and J by 3 bases, with 13 bases left in between. CDR3 length: 13 residues. The CDR3, as DNA: TGTGCCTGGACCAGCCGCGCGGACTACGAGCAGTACTTC. Its translation: CAWTSRADYEQYF.

The chain combines TRBV12-3 or TRBV12-4 with TRBJ2-7; 8 bases match TRBD1. The ends lost 4 bases at V and 4 bases at J; junction bases unmatched: 9. The CDR3 totals 15 residues. The CDR3 DNA sequence: TGTGCCAGCAGTTCCCACGGGACAGGAAGGTACGAGCAGTACTTC. Its translation is CASSSHGTGRYEQYF.

The rearrangement links TRBV29-1 to TRBJ2-7, with 9 bases fitting TRBD1. Germline V lookup: CDR1 SQVTM, CDR2 ANQGSEA. V gave up 4 bases and J gave up 3 bases; unmatched junction bases: 4. This CDR3 contains 13 residues. The CDR3 DNA follows: TGCAGCGTTGGGGACAGGGCTTACTACGAGCAGTACTTC. This translates into CSVGDRAYYEQYF.

V usage is TRBV7-9 and J usage is TRBJ1-6; the match to TRBD1 covers 9 bases. Germline CDR1 reads SEHNR; CDR2 reads FQNEAQ (reference sequence). The CDR3 is made up of 16 amino acids. The V gene end was trimmed by 8 bases and the J gene end by 8 bases; junction bases not matched to a gene: 13. The CDR3 loop is CASRTGTGSPYSPLHF. DNA of the CDR3: TGTGCCAGCCGAACCGGGACAGGGTCCCCCTATTCACCCCTCCACTTT.

This clonotype was found a few times. The chain has TRBV12-3 or TRBV12-4 and TRBJ1-2, with 8 nucleotides matching TRBD1. The CDR3 contains 13 residues. The V segment lost 7 bases and the J segment 3 bases; nucleotides outside the gene matches: 4. The CDR3 coding sequence is TGTGCCAGCAACCCGACAGGGGACTATGGCTACACCTTC. Protein sequence: CASNPTGDYGYTF.

The chain carries TRBV4-1 and TRBJ2-5, with TRBD2 matching over 9 bases. The CDR3 covers 16 residues. Germline V CDR1 and CDR2: MGHRA, YSYEKL. V shed 3 bases and J 2 bases; nucleotides not matched to a gene: 7. The CDR3, as DNA: TGCGCCAGCAGCCACAGTAGCGGGAGCCCTCAAGAGACCCAGTACTTC. It translates to CASSHSSGSPQETQYF.

This clonotype appeared a few times. The chain joins TRBV6-1 to TRBJ2-3; TRBD2 aligns across 10 bases. CDR1 is MNHNS and CDR2 is SASEGT in the germline V gene. J was trimmed by 8 bases and V by 2 bases; bases with no gene match: 7. The CDR3 covers 15 residues. CDR3 residues: CASSESTSGDSTQYF. CDR3 nucleotides: TGTGCCAGCAGTGAAAGTACTAGCGGGGATTCTACGCAGTATTTT.

This chain links TRBV7-2 with TRBJ2-3, with TRBD2 as a possible D gene (5 bases). This CDR3 has 14 residues. Germline V gene lookup returns CDR1 SGHTA and CDR2 FQGNSA. V gave up 2 bases and J gave up 5 bases, with 11 bases separating them. Here the CDR3 reads CASSLFVGVDTQYF. CDR3 nucleotides: TGTGCCAGCAGCTTATTTGTGGGAGTAGATACGCAGTATTTT.

This clonotype was counted only a few times. J is TRBJ2-1 and V is TRBV2; the D gene is possibly TRBD1 (6 bases). The V end lost 6 bases, the J end lost 0 bases, and 15 bases lay between the germline ends. The germline V gene has CDR1 SNHLY and CDR2 FYNNEI. The CDR3 consists of 16 residues. CDR3 DNA sequence: TGTGCCAGCAGGGGCCTCACAGGGAGCTCCTACAATGAGCAGTTCTTC. Its protein product is CASRGLTGSSYNEQFF.

There are a few counts of this clonotype. The chain joins TRBV15 to TRBJ2-1, with D possibly being TRBD1 (8 bases). Per germline, CDR1 LNHNV and CDR2 YYDKDF (reference sequence). CDR3 length equals 15 residues. V lost 0 bases and J 15 bases, leaving 21 bases between the germline ends. The CDR3 loop reads CATSRDTGGQGAGFF. In nucleotides, the CDR3 is TGTGCCACCAGCAGAGATACGGGGGGTCAGGGGGCCGGGTTCTTC.